These 27 T cell receptor beta chains share one sample of origin, sequenced in a study of T cell responses to AZD1222 COVID-19 vaccine. Sequencing used immunoSEQ multiplex PCR; TCRdb keeps in-frame clones, though not all of them. The table records 65,000 to 80,000 clones, about 80% of them present only once. The sample consisted of peripheral blood, taken 28 days after the second AZD1222 dose. These TCRs come from an adult who received the AZD1222 COVID-19 vaccine.

The DNA of the CDR3 is TGTGCCATAAAGAGGAGGGACAATGAGCAGTTCTTC. Its translation: CAIKRRDNEQFF. The chain employs TRBV10-3 and TRBJ2-1; the D gene is possibly TRBD2 (6 bases). Germline V gene sequence: CDR1 ENHRY, CDR2 SYGVKD. The V gene lost 9 bases and the J gene lost 5 bases, with 11 bases spanning the gap. The CDR3 loop spans 12 amino acids.

The V gene is TRBV3-1 (or the pseudogene TRBV3-2), the J gene TRBJ1-6; no clear D gene. The CDR3 runs 13 residues. The ends were cut back, 6 bases at V and 10 bases at J, with 13 bases in the middle. Germline CDR1 and CDR2: LGHDT and YNNKEL (reference sequence). Here the CDR3 reads CASSYPGSSPLHF. CDR3 nucleotide sequence: TGTGCCAGCAGTTACCCCGGGAGCTCACCCCTCCACTTT.

V and J are TRBV5-1 and TRBJ2-7; D remains unclear. The CDR3 covers 15 residues. V lost 0 bases, J lost 3 bases, and 13 bases lay in between. Germline V lookup: CDR1 SGHRS, CDR2 YFSETQ. The CDR3 loop is CASSLGGTNVYEQYF. The CDR3 nucleotides read TGCGCCAGCAGCTTGGGAGGTACAAATGTCTACGAGCAGTACTTC.

With respect to this clone: An end of the junction does not agree with germline; a read error may underlie this. This chain's CDR3 is CASSLGWGHEGTYEQYF. The CDR3 DNA follows: TGTGCCAGCAGCCTAGGATGGGGACACGAAGGGACCTACGAGCAGTACTTC. This chain connects TRBV13 to TRBJ2-7, with a tentative D call TRBD1 (6 bases). The CDR3 is 17 residues long. Germline CDR1 and CDR2: PRHDT and FYEKMQ (reference sequence).

This clone came up a few times. The chain is built from TRBV7-3 and TRBJ1-1; a weak D match, TRBD1 (6 bases). The CDR3 totals 15 residues. Germline V CDR1 and CDR2: SGHTA, FQGTGA. V was cut by 0 bases and J by 10 bases, with 18 bases left in between. The CDR3 DNA follows: TGTGCCAGCAGCTTAACGACGGGGGCTAGGGTAAGAGCTTTCTTT. Its translation is CASSLTTGARVRAFF.

A note on this clone: A much more abundant neighbour one base away suggests this may be a read error. This sample also contains other DNA sequences that code for the same CDR3. The rearrangement links TRBV5-4 to TRBJ2-7, with a tentative D call TRBD1 (5 bases). The CDR3 consists of 13 residues. The germline V gene has CDR1 SGHNT and CDR2 YYREEE (reference sequence). V dropped 1 base and J dropped 2 bases, with 7 bases sitting between them. CDR3 in DNA: TGTGCCAGCAGCTTGACAGGAGCCTACGAGCAGTACTTC. It specifies CASSLTGAYEQYF.

The chain links TRBV18 to TRBJ2-5, with D uncertain. Germline values: CDR1 KGHSH, CDR2 LQKENI. Trimming removed 3 bases at V and 5 bases at J, with 10 bases between. CDR3 size: 13 residues. The CDR3 region is CASSPFGRETQYF. The CDR3 DNA reads TGTGCCAGCTCACCGTTCGGTAGGGAGACCCAGTACTTC.

The gene calls are TRBV7-8 and TRBJ1-5, with TRBD1 matching 8 bases. Germline CDR1 SGHVS, CDR2 FQNEAQ. J was trimmed by 11 bases and V by 5 bases; bases with no gene match: 11. The CDR3 is 14 residues long. The CDR3 here is CASSQDRAGSAQHF. CDR3 DNA: TGTGCCAGCAGCCAGGACAGGGCGGGTTCGGCCCAGCATTTT.

The CDR3 is CASSLTGTRRNTEAFF. The CDR3 region has the DNA TGTGCCAGCAGTTTGACCGGGACACGGAGGAACACTGAAGCTTTCTTT. The chain recombines TRBV6-5 with TRBJ1-1; D perhaps matches TRBD1 (6 bases). Per the germline V gene, CDR1 is MNHEY and CDR2 is SVGAGI. V lost 4 bases and J 1 base, leaving 16 bases between the germline ends. CDR3 length equals 16 residues.

The genes are TRBV5-4 and TRBJ2-7; 10 bases are a match to TRBD2. Losses at the gene ends were 5 bases for V and 4 bases for J; bases not matched to a gene: 3. CDR1 is SGHNT, CDR2 YYREEE, per germline (reference sequence). The CDR3 length is 13 residues. As DNA, the CDR3 is TGTGCCAGCAGACTAGCGGGAAGTTACGAGCAGTACTTC. Its translation: CASRLAGSYEQYF.

This rearrangement joins TRBV7-2 to TRBJ1-1; 7 bases are shared with TRBD1. V gave up 2 bases and J gave up 4 bases; unmatched junction bases: 4. The CDR3 is 14 amino acids. The germline CDR1 and CDR2 sequences are SGHTA and FQGNSA. The CDR3 DNA reads as TGTGCCAGCAGCTTATACAGGGGATCCACTGAAGCTTTCTTT. Protein sequence: CASSLYRGSTEAFF. The full variable domain, completed using reference TRBV7-2 and TRBJ1-1, is GAGVSQSPSNKVTEKGKDVELRCDPISGHTALYWYRQSLGQGLEFLIYFQGNSAPDKSGLPSDRFSAERTGGSVSTLTIQRTQQEDSAVYLCASSLYRGSTEAFFGQGTRLTVV.

In this sample, this clone turned up once. The V gene is TRBV10-3, the J gene TRBJ2-5, with 9 bases matching TRBD2. CDR3 length: 14 amino acids. Germline lookup yields CDR1 ENHRY and CDR2 SYGVKD. J was trimmed by 2 bases and V by 2 bases; bases with no gene match: 0. This CDR3 is CAISELAGQETQYF. DNA for the CDR3: TGTGCCATCAGTGAGCTAGCGGGACAAGAGACCCAGTACTTC.

This chain connects TRBV24-1 to TRBJ2-5; perhaps TRBD1 as D (6 bases). Germline V gene sequence: CDR1 KGHDR, CDR2 SFDVKD. Deletions cut 0 bases from V and 2 bases from J, with 9 bases between. There are 15 residues in the CDR3. The CDR3 loop is CATSDLGTHQETQYF. DNA of the CDR3: TGTGCCACCAGTGATTTGGGGACACATCAAGAGACCCAGTACTTC.

This rearrangement joins TRBV30 to TRBJ2-3, with 10 nucleotides matching TRBD2. CDR1 and CDR2 from the germline V gene are GTSNPN and SVGIG (reference sequence). CDR3 length equals 14 residues. V shed 3 bases and J 3 bases; nucleotides not matched to a gene: 3. Here the CDR3 DNA reads TGTGCCTGGAGCCCGGGACTAGCGACAGATACGCAGTATTTT. It yields the protein CAWSPGLATDTQYF. The full variable domain, with the rest looked up from reference TRBV30 and TRBJ2-3, is SQTIHQWPATLVQPVGSPLSLECTVEGTSNPNLYWYRQAAGRGLQLLFYSVGIGQISSEVPQNLSASRPQDRQFILSSKKLLLSDSGFYLCAWSPGLATDTQYFGPGTRLTVL.

The chain has TRBV6-2 or TRBV6-3 and TRBJ2-3; 7 bases are a match to TRBD2. V dropped 2 bases and J dropped 6; count of bases not matched to a gene: 11. Germline V gives CDR1 MNHEY, CDR2 SVGEGT. The CDR3 spans 16 residues. Here the CDR3 reads CASSYEVAGVLDTQYF. In nucleotides, the CDR3 is TGTGCCAGCAGTTACGAGGTTGCGGGAGTACTGGATACGCAGTATTTT.

The chain carries TRBV3-1 (or the pseudogene TRBV3-2) and TRBJ2-1; D perhaps matches TRBD2 (6 bases). CDR1 is LGHDT, CDR2 YNNKEL, per germline (reference sequence). The V gene lost 4 bases and the J gene lost 6 bases, with 10 bases spanning the gap. This CDR3 contains 13 residues. DNA of the CDR3: TGTGCCAGCAGCCTGGACGGGGGCAATGAGCAGTTCTTC. Protein product: CASSLDGGNEQFF.

This clone was detected once. This chain joins TRBV9 and TRBJ2-5; 8 bases agree with TRBD2. The CDR3 is 17 amino acids. The junction had 14 bases not matched to a gene; V was cut back by 4 bases and J by 3 bases. Germline CDR1 and CDR2: SGDLS and YYNGEE. Written as DNA, the CDR3 is TGTGCCAGCAGCATTCGGGGGGGTCCAGCGGCAGAAGAGACCCAGTACTTC. Its translation is CASSIRGGPAAEETQYF.

The DNA for the CDR3 is TGTGCCAGCAGCCCTGGGACAGGGTTGAACACCGGGGAGCTGTTTTTT. Residues: CASSPGTGLNTGELFF. The chain employs TRBV7-2 and TRBJ2-2; 9 positions match TRBD1. J lost 1 base, V lost 5 bases, and 5 bases had no gene match. The CDR3 covers 16 residues. Germline CDR1 and CDR2: SGHTA and FQGNSA.

This clone was found once. The genes are TRBV11-1 and TRBJ1-1; D is uncertain. Germline V gene lookup returns CDR1 SGHAT and CDR2 FQDESV (reference sequence). V was pared by 2 bases and J by 6 bases, with 10 bases between. This CDR3 has 13 residues. This CDR3 reads CASSLQVGPEAFF. CDR3 coding DNA: TGTGCCAGCAGCTTACAGGTAGGACCTGAAGCTTTCTTT.

The V gene is TRBV6-4, the J gene TRBJ1-1, with 10 nucleotides matching TRBD1. The germline V gene has CDR1 MRHNA and CDR2 SNTAGT. V was pared by 5 bases and J by 5 bases, with 8 bases of the junction left unmatched. The CDR3 has 15 amino acids. Written as DNA, the CDR3 is TGTGCCAGCAGTCGGGACAGGGGTTTCGGAACTGAAGCTTTCTTT. Its translation: CASSRDRGFGTEAFF.

The V gene is TRBV19, the J gene TRBJ1-2; 8 bases align to TRBD1. V was clipped by 3 bases and J by 8 bases; unmatched bases: 8. CDR1 is LNHDA, CDR2 SQIVND, per germline (reference sequence). CDR3 length: 14 residues. CDR3 nucleotides: TGTGCCAGTAGTATCGGACAGGGATTTGAAGGCTACACCTTC. Encoded protein: CASSIGQGFEGYTF.

CDR3 sequence reads: CASSNWPWDSSYNEQFF. The CDR3, as DNA: TGTGCCAGTAGTAATTGGCCCTGGGACAGCTCCTACAATGAGCAGTTCTTC. V and J are TRBV19 and TRBJ2-1; 7 nucleotides line up with TRBD1. The CDR3 loop spans 17 amino acids. Germline V gene lookup returns CDR1 LNHDA and CDR2 SQIVND (reference sequence). Unmatched junction bases numbered 9, after V lost 4 bases and J lost 0 bases.

CDR3: CSASPGYGYTF. For the CDR3, the DNA is TGCAGTGCTAGTCCGGGCTATGGCTACACCTTC. The genes are TRBV20-1 and TRBJ1-2; D unresolved. V was cut by 3 bases and J by 4 bases, with 6 bases left in between. Germline assignment: CDR1 DFQATT and CDR2 SNEGSKA (reference sequence). This CDR3 has 11 residues.

The CDR3 nucleotides read TGTGCCAGCAGCTTCGGGACTAGCGGGAGATACGAGCAGTACTTC. It is translated as CASSFGTSGRYEQYF. The V and J genes are TRBV7-2 and TRBJ2-7, with TRBD2 matching 14 bases. This CDR3 contains 15 residues. With V trimmed by 3 bases and J by 4 bases, 2 bases remained unmatched. The germline V gene has CDR1 SGHTA and CDR2 FQGNSA.

V and J are TRBV27 and TRBJ2-7; D tentatively reads TRBD1 or TRBD2 (5 bases each). The V gene's germline CDR1 is MNHEY and CDR2 SMNVEV (reference sequence). V was shortened by 1 base and J by 5 bases, with 18 bases between the two germline ends. The CDR3 is made up of 16 amino acids. CDR3 in amino acids: CASSLFRRSEGNEQYF. The DNA of the CDR3 is TGTGCCAGCAGTTTATTCCGGAGATCTGAGGGGAACGAGCAGTACTTC.

The chain joins TRBV18 to TRBJ2-1; the D call may be TRBD1 or TRBD2 (7 bases each). With 4 bases removed from V and 6 bases from J, the gap between germline ends came to 19 bases. The CDR3 totals 16 residues. The germline gives CDR1 KGHSH, CDR2 LQKENI. The CDR3 loop is CASSRNQGEGPNEQFF. The CDR3 region has the DNA TGTGCCAGCTCACGAAATCAGGGGGAGGGCCCCAATGAGCAGTTCTTC.

The genes are TRBV28 and TRBJ1-2; 10 nucleotides line up with TRBD1. This CDR3 is built from 16 residues. Germline V lookup: CDR1 MDHEN, CDR2 SYDVKM. Trimming at V came to 6 bases and at J to 0 bases, leaving 7 bases not matched to a gene. The CDR3 spells CASRGTGDIPNYGYTF. CDR3 coding DNA: TGTGCCAGCAGAGGGACAGGGGATATCCCTAACTATGGCTACACCTTC.